This record covers a single T cell receptor (beta chain). Its antigen is not known. Measured with immunoSEQ multiplex PCR; TCRdb has only the in-frame clones, and not every one. The data show more than 95,000 clones, almost 95% seen once. This entry is derived from a study of T cell responses to AZD1222 COVID-19 vaccine. Points from the study as a whole: Nearly half of spike-specific TCRs reportedly go after variant regions that carry no mutations.

The material was peripheral blood, obtained 28 days after the second AZD1222 dose. The source is an adult who received the AZD1222 COVID-19 vaccine.

This CDR3 is CASSPILTGTANQPQHF. CDR3 coding DNA: TGTGCCAGCAGCCCTATATTAACCGGGACCGCGAATCAGCCCCAGCATTTT. This sequence joins TRBV28 and TRBJ1-5; tentative D call: TRBD1 (5 bases). V lost 6 bases and J lost 4, with 22 bases in between. Germline V gene lookup returns CDR1 MDHEN and CDR2 SYDVKM. There are 17 residues in the CDR3.